This is a list of T cell receptor beta chains from one sample in a study of blood T cell repertoires in COVID-19. Data came from immunoSEQ multiplex PCR; TCRdb stores just in-frame clones and leaves some out. The sample lists fewer than 200,000 clones; around 85% were seen once. Sequencing was performed on peripheral blood. The receptors come from a man aged 65 to 85 with active or convalescent COVID-19. CDR3s include the opening cysteine and the closing phenylalanine or tryptophan. The D gene is left open where the match is weak. Expanded clones are given a class, and other clones once, few, many or no size at all.

NA,TRBV5-1,TRBJ1-1,NA,CASSLTLQGRRNTEAFF,TGCGCCAGCAGCCTGACGCTACAGGGTAGGAGGAACACTGAAGCTTTCTTT
NA,TRBV7-7,TRBJ2-2,TRBD1,CASSPQTGANTGELFF,TGTGCCAGCAGCCCCCAGACAGGGGCGAACACCGGGGAGCTGTTTTTT
few,TRBV7-2,TRBJ2-7,TRBD1,CASSIPGTGSYEQYF,TGTGCCAGCAGCATACCCGGGACAGGGAGCTACGAGCAGTACTTC
NA,TRBV5-8,TRBJ2-1,NA,CASSPRGLGNEQFF,TGTGCCAGCAGCCCCCGGGGTCTCGGCAATGAGCAGTTCTTC
NA,TRBV5-4,TRBJ2-5,NA,CASSFASGNQETQYF,TGTGCCAGCAGCTTCGCTTCAGGGAACCAAGAGACCCAGTACTTC
NA,TRBV19,TRBJ1-6,TRBD1,CASSNRTGGYSPLHF,TGTGCCAGTAGTAACCGGACAGGGGGGTATTCACCCCTCCACTTT
few,TRBV10-3,TRBJ2-1,NA,CAISGGLNNEQFF,TGTGCCATCAGTGGGGGACTGAACAATGAGCAGTTCTTC
NA,TRBV6-5,TRBJ1-1,NA,CASVHRGAFF,TGTGCCAGCGTCCATAGGGGAGCTTTCTTT
NA,TRBV5-1,TRBJ2-5,NA,CASSLEQPQETQYF,TGCGCCAGCAGCTTGGAACAGCCCCAAGAGACCCAGTACTTC
NA,TRBV28,TRBJ2-7,TRBD2,CASLTDVQGTSGRAGEQYF,TGTGCCAGCCTGACAGATGTTCAAGGGACTAGCGGGAGGGCCGGAGAGCAGTACTTC
NA,TRBV10-3,TRBJ1-3,NA,CAISRLVSGNTIYF,TGTGCCATCAGTCGACTGGTCTCTGGAAACACCATATATTTT
NA,TRBV7-9,TRBJ2-5,NA,CASSFPDTQETQYF,TGTGCCAGCAGCTTTCCGGACACTCAAGAGACCCAGTACTTC
NA,TRBV3-1/TRBV3-2,TRBJ2-7,NA,CASSQDLSSYEQYF,TGTGCCAGCAGCCAAGATCTAAGCTCCTACGAGCAGTACTTC
NA,TRBV4-3,TRBJ1-1,NA,CASSLVRGNTEAFF,TGCGCCAGCAGCCTGGTCAGGGGGAACACTGAAGCTTTCTTT
NA,TRBV19,TRBJ2-3,TRBD2,CASRSGGADTQYF,TGTGCCAGTAGGAGCGGGGGAGCCGATACGCAGTATTTT
NA,TRBV9,TRBJ1-4,NA,CASSAFGGVGEKLFF,TGTGCCAGCAGCGCTTTCGGAGGGGTTGGTGAAAAACTGTTTTTT
NA,TRBV2,TRBJ1-2,TRBD1,CASSTGQENYGYTF,TGTGCCAGCAGTACGGGACAGGAGAACTATGGCTACACCTTC
NA,TRBV7-2,TRBJ1-5,TRBD1,CASSLGQYQPQHF,TGTGCCAGCAGCTTGGGACAGTATCAGCCCCAGCATTTT
NA,TRBV9,TRBJ1-6,NA,CASSVGGGSNSPLHF,TGTGCCAGCAGCGTAGGAGGAGGGAGTAATTCACCCCTCCACTTT
NA,TRBV7-2,TRBJ1-5,TRBD1,CASSGDRNQPQHF,TGTGCCAGCAGCGGGGACAGAAATCAGCCCCAGCATTTT
NA,TRBV28,TRBJ1-2,NA,CASSLGHIYGYTF,TGTGCCAGCAGTTTAGGGCACATCTATGGCTACACCTTC
NA,TRBV5-1,TRBJ1-2,NA,CASSLTGEIGYTF,TGCGCCAGCAGCCTTACCGGGGAGATTGGCTACACCTTC
NA,TRBV5-1,TRBJ2-3,NA,CASSIRQPDTQYF,TGCGCCAGCAGCATACGACAGCCGGATACGCAGTATTTT
NA,TRBV4-3,TRBJ1-2,TRBD1,CASSHGQGATYGYTF,TGCGCCAGCAGCCACGGACAGGGGGCAACATATGGCTACACCTTC
NA,TRBV7-8,TRBJ2-1,TRBD2,CASSFRGLDVSGYNEQFF,TGTGCCAGCAGCTTCCGAGGACTAGATGTTTCTGGGTACAATGAGCAGTTCTTC
NA,TRBV27,TRBJ2-1,TRBD2,CASSQTSGNNEQFF,TGTGCCAGCAGTCAGACTAGCGGGAACAATGAGCAGTTCTTC
once,TRBV3-1/TRBV3-2,TRBJ2-5,NA,CASSQEGRGTKETQYF,TGTGCCAGCAGCCAAGAAGGGAGGGGGACAAAGGAGACCCAGTACTTC
NA,TRBV10-3,TRBJ1-4,TRBD1,CAISRDRGNEKLFF,TGTGCCATCAGTAGGGACAGGGGAAATGAAAAACTGTTTTTT
NA,TRBV7-9,TRBJ1-2,NA,CASSVMSGYTF,TGTGCCAGCAGCGTCATGAGTGGCTACACCTTC
NA,TRBV6-4,TRBJ1-1,NA,CASRPSGGGTEAFF,TGTGCCAGCAGGCCGTCTGGGGGAGGCACTGAAGCTTTCTTT
NA,TRBV6-1,TRBJ1-3,TRBD1,CASSEVGQALLSGNTIYF,TGTGCCAGCAGTGAAGTGGGACAGGCTCTCCTCTCTGGAAACACCATATATTTT
NA,TRBV4-1,TRBJ1-1,TRBD1,CASSQDLPGGNTEAFF,TGCGCCAGCAGCCAAGATTTGCCAGGGGGGAACACTGAAGCTTTCTTT
NA,TRBV7-9,TRBJ2-3,TRBD2,CASSLGLAGADTQYF,TGTGCCAGCAGCTTGGGACTAGCTGGCGCAGATACGCAGTATTTT
NA,TRBV29-1,TRBJ2-3,TRBD2,CSVQRGTSGRAVNTQYF,TGCAGCGTCCAGCGCGGGACTAGCGGGAGGGCCGTGAATACGCAGTATTTT
NA,TRBV10-1,TRBJ1-6,NA,CASSATRNSPLHF,TGCGCCAGCAGTGCGACTAGGAATTCACCCCTCCACTTT
NA,TRBV3-1/TRBV3-2,TRBJ1-2,TRBD1,CASSLPTGPLWGYTF,TGTGCCAGCAGCCTGCCGACAGGGCCCCTGTGGGGCTACACCTTC
NA,TRBV5-1,TRBJ1-3,NA,CASSLEAVSGNTIYF,TGCGCCAGCAGCTTGGAGGCGGTCTCTGGAAACACCATATATTTT
NA,TRBV10-3,TRBJ2-1,TRBD2,CAISESILAGGDDEQFF,TGTGCCATCAGTGAGTCGATACTAGCGGGAGGGGATGATGAGCAGTTCTTC
NA,TRBV19,TRBJ1-2,NA,CASSPGRGRTHSGYTF,TGTGCCAGTAGCCCTGGCAGGGGCCGTACTCACTCTGGCTACACCTTC
NA,TRBV24-1,TRBJ1-5,NA,CATSDRSTGISNQPQHF,TGTGCCACCAGTGACCGCTCGACAGGAATTAGCAATCAGCCCCAGCATTTT
NA,TRBV30,TRBJ2-1,NA,CAWSVLVGYNEQFF,TGTGCCTGGAGTGTACTAGTCGGTTACAATGAGCAGTTCTTC
few,TRBV29-1,TRBJ1-2,TRBD1,CSAGQGAWGYTF,TGCAGCGCTGGACAGGGGGCTTGGGGCTACACCTTC
NA,TRBV27,TRBJ1-2,TRBD1,CASNPAGTGGVGYTF,TGTGCCAGCAATCCCGCCGGGACAGGGGGCGTTGGCTACACCTTC
NA,TRBV12-5,TRBJ2-5,NA,CASGKGDQETQYF,TGTGCTAGTGGTAAGGGGGATCAAGAGACCCAGTACTTC
NA,TRBV3-1/TRBV3-2,TRBJ2-1,TRBD2,CASETSDEQFF,TGTGCCAGCGAAACTAGCGATGAGCAGTTCTTC
NA,TRBV27,TRBJ2-1,TRBD1,CASSLGPGQGVNEQFF,TGTGCCAGCAGCCTAGGACCGGGACAGGGTGTCAATGAGCAGTTCTTC
NA,TRBV19,TRBJ1-1,NA,CASSRQNGDTEAFF,TGTGCCAGTAGCCGACAGAATGGTGACACTGAAGCTTTCTTT
NA,TRBV4-3,TRBJ1-3,TRBD1,CASSPRGRRGNTIYF,TGCGCCAGCAGCCCGAGGGGGCGCCGGGGAAACACCATATATTTT
NA,TRBV29-1,TRBJ2-1,TRBD2,CSVGGTSAEQFF,TGCAGCGTTGGGGGGACTAGCGCTGAGCAGTTCTTC
once,TRBV6-5,TRBJ1-2,NA,CASSYERGRRYGYTF,TGTGCCAGCAGTTACGAGCGGGGGCGCCGGTATGGCTACACCTTC
NA,TRBV5-1,TRBJ1-1,TRBD1,CASSSAAGTGSTEAFF,TGCGCCAGCAGCTCGGCCGCCGGGACAGGGAGCACTGAAGCTTTCTTT